These 18 T cell receptor beta chains came from one sample sequenced in a study of blood T cells in healthy people across ages. Sample-barcoded 5' priming and a J-beta primer mix drove a second PCR of roughly 7 to 11 cycles. Each CDR3 protein is one row after TCRdb ran MiXCR on the 5' RACE reads. The data hold roughly 1,300,000 distinct CDR3 sequences, with around 55% observed a single time. Sequenced: blood. Receptors originate from a man between 18 and 29 years old in good health.

The chain couples TRBV3-1 to TRBJ1-1; possible D gene TRBD1, 6 bases. Between the trimmed V and J ends, which lost 3 bases and 1 base, there was a span of 9 bases. Germline assignment: CDR1 LGHDT and CDR2 YNNKEL (reference sequence). The CDR3 is 14 amino acids. In DNA form, the CDR3 reads TGTGCCAGCAGCCAGCCGGGACAGAACACTGAAGCTTTCTTT. Amino acids: CASSQPGQNTEAFF.

This clonotype was counted between two and nine times. The chain links TRBV7-2 to TRBJ2-3, with 9 bases lining up with TRBD1. CDR1 is SGHTA, CDR2 FQGNSA, per germline. The CDR3 runs 14 residues. V was pared by 3 bases and J by 5 bases, with 3 bases of the junction left unmatched. The CDR3 reads CASSFSTGGDTQYF. DNA of the CDR3: TGTGCCAGCAGCTTTTCGACAGGGGGAGATACGCAGTATTTT. The complete variable domain, with remaining parts taken from reference TRBV7-2 and TRBJ2-3, reads GAGVSQSPSNKVTEKGKDVELRCDPISGHTALYWYRQSLGQGLEFLIYFQGNSAPDKSGLPSDRFSAERTGGSVSTLTIQRTQQEDSAVYLCASSFSTGGDTQYFGPGTRLTVL.

CDR3 in DNA: TGCGCCAGCAGCCAAAATGGAGCGGGGGTGATCGACGAGCAGTACTTC. Amino acids: CASSQNGAGVIDEQYF. The chain employs TRBV4-3 and TRBJ2-7; 8 bases match TRBD2. Germline CDR1 and CDR2: LGHNA and YSLEER. The CDR3 runs 16 residues. The trim removed 2 bases at V and 5 bases at J, leaving 11 bases unmatched.

This chain joins TRBV2 and TRBJ2-5; D perhaps matches TRBD2 (5 bases). CDR1 is SNHLY and CDR2 is FYNNEI in the germline V gene. V was trimmed by 4 bases and J by 2 bases, leaving 14 bases between them. The CDR3 consists of 15 residues. As DNA, the CDR3 is TGTGCCAGCAGTGCCCAACTAGGCGGGCAAGAGACCCAGTACTTC. This gives the protein CASSAQLGGQETQYF. Full variable domain (rest looked up from reference TRBV2 and TRBJ2-5): EPEVTQTPSHQVTQMGQEVILRCVPISNHLYFYWYRQILGQKVEFLVSFYNNEISEKSEIFDDQFSVERPDGSNFTLKIRSTKLEDSAMYFCASSAQLGGQETQYFGPGTRLLVL.

The chain has TRBV20-1 and TRBJ2-3, with TRBD2 as a possible D gene (6 bases). This CDR3 comprises 17 residues. V shed 2 bases and J shed 0 bases, with 18 bases lying between them. Per the germline V gene, CDR1 is DFQATT and CDR2 is SNEGSKA (reference sequence). The CDR3 nucleotides read TGCAGTGCTAGACCCCTTGACCAGCGGGCCAGCACAGATACGCAGTATTTT. Amino acid sequence: CSARPLDQRASTDTQYF.

The rearrangement links TRBV7-9 to TRBJ2-5; 13 bases match TRBD2. The trim removed 4 bases at V and 5 bases at J, leaving 4 bases unmatched. Germline CDR1 SEHNR, CDR2 FQNEAQ (reference sequence). CDR3 length: 15 amino acids. CDR3 DNA sequence: TGTGCCAGCAGCTACGGGACTAGCGGGATGGAGACCCAGTACTTC. It yields the protein CASSYGTSGMETQYF.

J is TRBJ2-7 and V is TRBV5-1, with D unclear. Between the trimmed V and J ends, which lost 1 base and 1 base, there was a span of 18 bases. CDR1 SGHRS and CDR2 YFSETQ come from the germline V gene. The CDR3 length is 17 residues. The CDR3 here is CASSLNIGPSSSYEQYF. The CDR3 DNA reads as TGCGCCAGCAGCTTGAATATTGGGCCCTCGTCGTCCTACGAGCAGTACTTC.

This chain links TRBV6-5 with TRBJ2-7, with 12 bases identical to TRBD1. The J call is doubtful: the DNA matches TRBJ2-5 better. In germline, CDR1 is MNHEY, CDR2 SVGAGI. The CDR3 totals 16 residues. In DNA form, the CDR3 reads TGTGCCAGCAGTTACTCAGGGACAGGGGGCCTCGAGACCCAGTACTTC. Residues: CASSYSGTGGLETQYF.

The chain links TRBV20-1 to TRBJ1-2; unclear D gene. The CDR3 loop spans 15 amino acids. Germline-derived CDR1 and CDR2 are DFQATT and SNEGSKA (reference sequence). This CDR3 is CRHRGPWAWGYGYTF. In DNA form, the CDR3 reads TGCAGGCATAGAGGTCCGTGGGCCTGGGGCTATGGCTACACCTTC.

V usage is TRBV11-1 and J usage is TRBJ2-7; possible D gene TRBD2, 7 bases. V lost 8 bases, J lost 3 bases, and 17 bases lay in between. The germline gives CDR1 SGHAT, CDR2 FQDESV (reference sequence). CDR3 length: 14 amino acids. CDR3 DNA sequence: TGTGCCAGCGGCGTAGGGGGGGAAGGCTACGAGCAGTACTTC. This translates into CASGVGGEGYEQYF.

This clonotype was picked up a small number of times. The chain uses TRBV6-1 and TRBJ2-3; D is unclear. This CDR3 spans 15 amino acids. Germline CDR1 reads MNHNS; CDR2 reads SASEGT. With 6 bases removed from V and 0 bases from J, the gap between germline ends came to 13 bases. CDR3 amino acids: CASREDPLSTDTQYF. CDR3 in DNA: TGTGCCAGCAGAGAGGACCCTCTTAGCACAGATACGCAGTATTTT.

The chain joins TRBV27 to TRBJ2-1; D is possibly TRBD2 (6 bases). V lost 4 bases and J 3 bases, leaving 13 bases between the germline ends. Germline assignment: CDR1 MNHEY and CDR2 SMNVEV (reference sequence). CDR3 length: 15 amino acids. CDR3 in amino acids: CASSSSEGFYNEQFF. CDR3 DNA sequence: TGTGCCAGCAGTTCTAGCGAGGGGTTCTACAATGAGCAGTTCTTC.

This clonotype was detected a few times. The chain carries TRBV27 and TRBJ2-6; perhaps TRBD1 as D (6 bases). V lost 5 bases and J lost 0, with 20 bases in between. Germline V CDR1 and CDR2: MNHEY, SMNVEV (reference sequence). The CDR3 runs 19 residues. CDR3 protein: CASSHLRRGADSGANVLTF. The CDR3 DNA is TGTGCCAGCAGTCACCTCCGCAGGGGCGCCGACTCTGGGGCCAACGTCCTGACTTTC.

This clonotype has more than one count but fewer than ten. V and J are TRBV7-9 and TRBJ1-1; D remains unclear. This CDR3 is 13 amino acids long. The ends were cut back, 8 bases at V and 0 bases at J, with 10 bases in the middle. Germline CDR1 is SEHNR and CDR2 is FQNEAQ (reference sequence). CDR3 amino acids: CASRTELNTEAFF. DNA of the CDR3: TGTGCCAGCCGAACGGAACTGAACACTGAAGCTTTCTTT. Based on the CDR3 plus reference TRBV7-9 and TRBJ1-1, the full variable domain is DTGVSQNPRHKITKRGQNVTFRCDPISEHNRLYWYRQTLGQGPEFLTYFQNEAQLEKSRLLSDRFSAERPKGSFSTLEIQRTEQGDSAMYLCASRTELNTEAFFGQGTRLTVV.

The table lists this clonotype with a few counts. The genes are TRBV25-1 and TRBJ1-2; D call uncertain. Trimming stripped 2 bases from V and 0 bases from J, with 10 bases between. CDR1 MGHDK and CDR2 SYGVNS come from the germline V gene. The CDR3 runs to 15 residues. CDR3 nucleotides: TGTGCCAGCAGTGAAGCCTACAATCCTAACTATGGCTACACCTTC. Protein sequence: CASSEAYNPNYGYTF.

This clonotype showed up just a few times. Sequence at one end of the junction differs from germline and may be a read error. This chain joins TRBV27 and TRBJ2-7; 7 positions match TRBD1. Germline V gene data show CDR1 as MNHEY and CDR2 as SMNVEV (reference sequence). The CDR3 length is 14 residues. CDR3 loop: CASSHTGASNEQYF. CDR3 sequence (DNA): TGTGCCAGCAGTCATACAGGGGCCTCCAACGAGCAGTACTTC.

The chain employs TRBV27 and TRBJ1-1; tentatively, D is TRBD1 (6 bases). The CDR3 is 15 amino acids. Trimming shortened V by 4 bases and J by 3 bases, and 15 bases separated the two germline ends. Per the germline V gene, CDR1 is MNHEY and CDR2 is SMNVEV (reference sequence). Here the CDR3 DNA reads TGTGCCAGCAGTTCCCTACAGGGTTTGTACACTGAAGCTTTCTTT. The encoded protein is CASSSLQGLYTEAFF.

This clonotype came up a few times. The CDR3 sequence is CASSLVSDRVNQPQHF. For the CDR3, the DNA is TGCGCCAGCAGCTTAGTTTCGGACAGGGTGAATCAGCCCCAGCATTTT. The rearrangement links TRBV4-1 to TRBJ1-5, with 8 bases matching TRBD1. The CDR3 is made up of 16 amino acids. J was trimmed by 4 bases and V by 5 bases; bases with no gene match: 10. CDR1 is MGHRA and CDR2 is YSYEKL in the germline V gene.